What follows are 14 T cell receptor beta chains derived from one specimen sequenced in a study of blood T cell repertoires in COVID-19. Measured with immunoSEQ multiplex PCR; TCRdb has only the in-frame clones, and not every one. Seen here are over 250,000 clones, about 91% observed once, and the top ten hold 2.5% to 3%. The specimen sequenced was peripheral blood. Source of these receptors: a person aged 18-30 years with COVID-19, enrolled during active disease.

V usage is TRBV6-1 and J usage is TRBJ2-7; 7 nucleotides match TRBD2. Trimming cost V 4 bases and J 3 bases; bases outside gene matches: 9. CDR3 length: 15 amino acids. Germline values: CDR1 MNHNS, CDR2 SASEGT. CDR3 DNA sequence: TGTGCCAGCAGTGGTCGACCTGGGGAGGGCTACGAGCAGTACTTC. Protein: CASSGRPGEGYEQYF.

This sequence joins TRBV9 and TRBJ2-1; 9 nucleotides match TRBD2. Germline V lookup: CDR1 SGDLS, CDR2 YYNGEE. With V trimmed by 1 base and J by 0 bases, 14 bases remained unmatched. The CDR3 consists of 20 residues. The CDR3 loop is CASSVNTAGGQGGSYNEQFF. In DNA, the CDR3 is TGTGCCAGCAGCGTAAATACAGCGGGAGGCCAAGGGGGCTCCTACAATGAGCAGTTCTTC.

This clone was detected only once. The V call is TRBV27, the J call TRBJ2-5, with TRBD2 matching 9 bases. V dropped 6 bases and J dropped 4; count of bases not matched to a gene: 12. The CDR3 extends over 16 amino acids. From germline, CDR1 is MNHEY and CDR2 SMNVEV (reference sequence). The CDR3 sequence: CASSLLASGIGETQYF. The CDR3 nucleotides are TGTGCCAGCAGCCTTTTGGCTAGCGGGATAGGAGAGACCCAGTACTTC.

The rearrangement uses TRBV5-5 and TRBJ2-1; D unclear. The CDR3 loop spans 12 amino acids. Trimming took off 0 bases at V and 7 bases at J, with 5 bases between the two ends. Looked up from germline, CDR1 is SGHKS and CDR2 is YYEKEE (reference sequence). CDR3 sequence reads: CASSLGPNEQFF. CDR3 in DNA: TGTGCCAGCAGCTTGGGTCCAAATGAGCAGTTCTTC.

The V call is TRBV12-5, the J call TRBJ2-1; 13 positions match TRBD2. V shed 7 bases and J 6 bases; nucleotides not matched to a gene: 15. CDR1 LGHNT and CDR2 FRNRAP come from the germline V gene. The CDR3 consists of 18 residues. DNA of the CDR3: TGTGCTAGTGCCTTGGGACTAGCGGGAAGATTGAGGGGCAATGAGCAGTTCTTC. Translating gives CASALGLAGRLRGNEQFF.

The chain couples TRBV19 to TRBJ1-4, with 11 bases fitting TRBD1. V lost 4 bases, J lost 12 bases, and 19 bases stayed unmatched. Germline V lookup: CDR1 LNHDA, CDR2 SQIVND (reference sequence). The length of the CDR3 is 18 residues. This CDR3 reads CASSRLAGGQGDPGELFF. In nucleotides, the CDR3 is TGTGCCAGTAGTAGACTCGCCGGGGGACAGGGGGACCCAGGGGAACTGTTTTTT.

This clone has a single count. V is TRBV3-1 (or the pseudogene TRBV3-2) and J is TRBJ2-3; the match to TRBD2 covers 8 bases. CDR3 size: 17 residues. With V trimmed by 4 bases and J by 2 bases, 11 bases remained unmatched. CDR1 is LGHDT, CDR2 YNNKEL, per germline (reference sequence). CDR3 bases: TGTGCCAGCAGCCCCGTGGGTAGCGGGGTTTCCACAGATACGCAGTATTTT. It is translated as CASSPVGSGVSTDTQYF.

The CDR3 nucleotides read TGTGCCAGCAGTGCCGACAGGGGCGATGAGCAGTTCTTC. Amino acids: CASSADRGDEQFF. The chain carries TRBV2 and TRBJ2-1; TRBD1 matches 8 bases. Germline V gene sequence: CDR1 SNHLY, CDR2 FYNNEI. The length of the CDR3 is 13 residues. Trimming at V came to 4 bases and at J to 8 bases, leaving 4 bases not matched to a gene.

The chain employs TRBV3-1 (or the pseudogene TRBV3-2) and TRBJ1-4; the D is unclear. The V gene lost 1 base and the J gene lost 6 bases, with 3 bases spanning the gap. In germline, CDR1 is LGHDT, CDR2 YNNKEL (reference sequence). The CDR3 spans 12 residues. CDR3 sequence (DNA): TGTGCCAGCAGCCAAGTATATGAAAAACTGTTTTTT. Amino acids: CASSQVYEKLFF.

The V call is TRBV4-1, the J call TRBJ2-1; TRBD2 matches 8 bases. The CDR3 length is 16 residues. V shed 1 base, J shed 3 bases, and the junction held 5 bases outside the gene matches. CDR1 MGHRA and CDR2 YSYEKL come from the germline V gene. This CDR3 reads CASSQVSAGGYNEQFF. CDR3 nucleotides: TGCGCCAGCAGCCAAGTATCCGCGGGGGGCTACAATGAGCAGTTCTTC.

The rearrangement joins TRBV2 to TRBJ2-1, with 10 positions matching TRBD2. The V gene end was trimmed by 3 bases and the J gene end by 8 bases; junction bases not matched to a gene: 16. CDR1 is SNHLY, CDR2 FYNNEI, per germline. The CDR3 runs to 18 residues. The CDR3 coding sequence is TGTGCCAGCAGTGATGGGGGGCGGAATAGCGGGAGGAGAGATGAGCAGTTCTTC. Residues: CASSDGGRNSGRRDEQFF.

This chain joins TRBV10-3 and TRBJ2-6, with 8 nucleotides matching TRBD1. The CDR3 has 15 residues. V lost 7 bases and J lost 2; bases outside the gene matches: 4. Per germline, CDR1 ENHRY and CDR2 SYGVKD. CDR3 amino acids: CAITAGGAGANVLTF. The CDR3 nucleotides are TGTGCCATCACGGCAGGGGGCGCTGGGGCCAACGTCCTGACTTTC.

J is TRBJ1-2 and V is TRBV5-1, with a possible D match to TRBD1 (5 bases). The CDR3 totals 15 residues. The germline gives CDR1 SGHRS, CDR2 YFSETQ. V lost 1 base and J lost 8, with 18 bases in between. CDR3: CASSLSSWGEQGYTF. DNA of the CDR3: TGCGCCAGCAGCTTGAGCTCTTGGGGGGAACAGGGCTACACCTTC.

This chain joins TRBV5-4 and TRBJ1-1; weak D call: TRBD1 (5 bases). CDR1 is SGHNT, CDR2 YYREEE, per germline (reference sequence). Between the trimmed V and J ends, which lost 5 bases and 7 bases, there was a span of 18 bases. There are 14 residues in the CDR3. CDR3: CASRGEGRQGEAFF. CDR3 bases: TGTGCCAGCAGGGGGGAGGGGCGGCAGGGTGAAGCTTTCTTT.